This T cell receptor beta chain was sequenced during a study of cytomegalovirus exposure and HLA in healthy donors. The CDR3 length is 12 residues. V dropped 4 bases and J dropped 4 bases, with 5 bases sitting between them. In germline, CDR1 is PRHDT, CDR2 FYEKMQ (reference sequence). Assay used: immunoSEQ multiplex PCR; TCRdb lists only in-frame clones, some missing. The data show 300,000 to 350,000 clones, roughly 88% seen once. The chain links TRBV13 to TRBJ1-5, with D hard to call. The source material was PBMCs. This clonotype originated in a man aged 25 to 40 in good health and CMV-seronegative. The CDR3: CASSSMNQPQHF. The CDR3 nucleotides read TGTGCCAGCAGCTCAATGAATCAGCCCCAGCATTTT.